Below, 26 T cell receptor beta chains from the same sample are listed, as sequenced in a study of T-cell memory formation after mild COVID-19. From the 5' RACE reads, TCRdb called clonotypes with MiXCR, one entry per CDR3 protein. Of about 250,000 distinct CDR3 sequences detected, roughly 17% appear once; the ten largest clones hold 20% to 25%. Specimen: PBMCs or a T cell subset sorted from them (not recorded which). The receptors shown here come from a man in his late teens or twenties who had mild COVID-19 (a few samples of this study predate the infection). Cell type and time point are not known.

This clonotype showed up just a few times. The rearrangement links TRBV5-5 to TRBJ1-5; TRBD1 matches 11 bases. Germline lookup yields CDR1 SGHKS and CDR2 YYEKEE (reference sequence). This CDR3 spans 14 amino acids. Trimming cost V 7 bases and J 4 bases; bases outside gene matches: 4. CDR3 DNA: TGTGCCAGCGGGACAGGGGGGGGAAATCAGCCCCAGCATTTT. It specifies CASGTGGGNQPQHF.

This clonotype was picked up many times. The gene calls are TRBV6-2 or TRBV6-3 and TRBJ2-5; D perhaps matches TRBD1 (6 bases). The CDR3 runs 12 residues. V was pared by 7 bases and J by 4 bases, with 10 bases between. Germline V gene lookup returns CDR1 MNHEY and CDR2 SVGEGT. Here the CDR3 reads CASNAGVETQYF. CDR3 bases: TGTGCCAGCAACGCAGGGGTAGAGACCCAGTACTTC.

V gene TRBV15 combines with J gene TRBJ2-2, with D perhaps TRBD1 (5 bases). This CDR3 comprises 16 residues. Germline CDR1 is LNHNV and CDR2 is YYDKDF (reference sequence). Trimming pared 0 bases from V and 6 bases from J, leaving 14 bases between. CDR3 in DNA: TGTGCCACCAGCAGAGATATAGCAGGGTATGCCGGGGAGCTGTTTTTT. Protein sequence: CATSRDIAGYAGELFF.

This clonotype has at least ten counts. The chain uses TRBV7-8 and TRBJ1-1; D may be TRBD1 (5 bases). The germline gives CDR1 SGHVS, CDR2 FQNEAQ. The CDR3 consists of 13 residues. Trimming stripped 7 bases from V and 4 bases from J, with 13 bases between. CDR3 in amino acids: CASNPLGGTEAFF. The CDR3 DNA is TGTGCCAGCAACCCACTGGGGGGCACTGAAGCTTTCTTT.

The rearrangement links TRBV6-5 to TRBJ2-7, with D uncertain. CDR3 length: 17 amino acids. The V end lost 2 bases, the J end lost 1 base, and 18 bases lay between the germline ends. Germline lookup yields CDR1 MNHEY and CDR2 SVGAGI. The CDR3 sequence: CASSYTMRWVRSYEQYV. The CDR3 bases are TGTGCCAGCAGTTACACGATGAGATGGGTGAGGTCCTACGAGCAGTACGTC.

This clonotype has a handful of counts. The V and J genes are TRBV12-3 or TRBV12-4 and TRBJ2-7; a weak D match, TRBD1 (6 bases). V was clipped by 2 bases and J by 3 bases, with 11 bases between them. This CDR3 has 14 amino acids. This chain's CDR3 is CASSLWGRGYEQYF. CDR3 DNA sequence: TGTGCCAGCAGTTTATGGGGCAGGGGCTACGAGCAGTACTTC.

V usage is TRBV5-1 and J usage is TRBJ2-1; D gene unclear. Trimming took 0 bases from V and 7 from J, leaving 8 bases between them. This CDR3 has 13 residues. In germline, CDR1 is SGHRS, CDR2 YFSETQ. The CDR3 DNA follows: TGCGCCAGCAGCTTGGGGTGGCAGAATGAGCAGTTCTTC. Its translation: CASSLGWQNEQFF.

The chain combines TRBV3-1 with TRBJ2-2, with D possibly being TRBD1 (6 bases). CDR3 length: 18 residues. Germline V gives CDR1 LGHDT, CDR2 YNNKEL (reference sequence). V was clipped by 4 bases and J by 4 bases, with 22 bases between them. The CDR3 here is CASSRGSRGGSGTGELFF. In DNA form, the CDR3 reads TGTGCCAGCAGCCGGGGATCGCGAGGGGGTTCGGGCACCGGGGAGCTGTTTTTT.

The chain uses TRBV3-1 and TRBJ2-2; a weak D match, TRBD1 (5 bases). Trimming cost V 0 bases and J 3 bases, with 8 bases left between them. CDR3 length: 15 residues. CDR1 LGHDT and CDR2 YNNKEL come from the germline V gene (reference sequence). The CDR3: CASSQEGAYTGELFF. In DNA form, the CDR3 reads TGTGCCAGCAGCCAAGAAGGGGCCTACACCGGGGAGCTGTTTTTT.

The genes are TRBV7-4 and TRBJ1-5; TRBD1 matches at 7 bases. Germline assignment: CDR1 SGHVT and CDR2 SQSDAQ. This CDR3 has 17 residues. V was pared by 5 bases and J by 6 bases, with 16 bases of the junction left unmatched. CDR3 region: CASSPRCAGGTGQPQHF. For the CDR3, the DNA is TGTGCCAGCAGCCCCCGGTGCGCAGGGGGAACGGGTCAGCCCCAGCATTTT. Complete variable domain (other parts from reference TRBV7-4 and TRBJ1-5): GAGVSQSPRYKVAKRGRDVALRCDSISGHVTLYWYRQTLGQGSEVLTYSQSDAQRDKSGRPSGRFSAERPERSVSTLKIQRTEQGDSAVYLCASSPRCAGGTGQPQHFGDGTRLSIL.

This chain joins TRBV5-1 and TRBJ2-7; D not certain. Looked up from germline, CDR1 is SGHRS and CDR2 is YFSETQ. The CDR3 is made up of 13 amino acids. With 4 bases removed from V and 7 bases from J, the gap between germline ends came to 15 bases. The CDR3 region has the DNA TGCGCCAGCAGCGACGACATGTTCGTAGAGCAGTACTTC. Encoded protein: CASSDDMFVEQYF.

This clonotype was seen repeatedly, ten times or more. J is TRBJ2-5 and V is TRBV6-5, with a possible D match to TRBD1 (6 bases). Germline CDR1 MNHEY, CDR2 SVGAGI. This CDR3 has 14 residues. Trimming took 6 bases from V and 5 from J, leaving 16 bases between them. CDR3 DNA sequence: TGTGCCAGCAGGAGTACAGGGATTTACGAGACCCAGTACTTC. It encodes CASRSTGIYETQYF.

This chain connects TRBV5-6 to TRBJ2-1; TRBD2 aligns across 12 bases. J was trimmed by 15 bases and V by 4 bases; bases with no gene match: 14. CDR1 and CDR2 (germline): SGHDT, YYEEEE. CDR3 length equals 15 residues. In DNA form, the CDR3 reads TGTGCCAGCAGCCCCCCCCAGAGGACTAGCGGGGAGGGGTTCTTC. Translation gives CASSPPQRTSGEGFF.

This clonotype occurred a few times. The rearrangement uses TRBV7-2 and TRBJ2-5; 8 bases are a match to TRBD1. CDR1 is SGHTA and CDR2 is FQGNSA in the germline V gene. This CDR3 contains 14 residues. Trimming cost V 3 bases and J 2 bases; bases outside gene matches: 2. The CDR3 nucleotides are TGTGCCAGCAGCTTGAACAGGGGGCAAGAGACCCAGTACTTC. Translated: CASSLNRGQETQYF.

The rearrangement uses TRBV7-2 and TRBJ1-2; D gene uncertain. V lost 4 bases to trimming and J lost 4 bases, with 7 bases between them. Germline-derived CDR1 and CDR2 are SGHTA and FQGNSA. This CDR3 has 12 residues. The CDR3 coding sequence is TGTGCCAGCAGCTCCCAGGCCTATGGCTACACCTTC. Translating it yields CASSSQAYGYTF.

This clonotype has ten or more counts. The V gene is TRBV10-3, the J gene TRBJ2-1; 7 nucleotides line up with TRBD1. This CDR3 is built from 14 residues. The J segment lost 0 bases and the V segment lost 6 bases, leaving 2 bases of the junction unmatched. Germline CDR1 reads ENHRY; CDR2 reads SYGVKD. The DNA for the CDR3 is TGTGCCATCAGAGACAGGGACTCCTACAATGAGCAGTTCTTC. It codes for CAIRDRDSYNEQFF.

CDR3 coding DNA: TGCGCCAGCAGCTTGCCCTCCGGGACAGCCTATGGCTACACCTTC. The encoded protein is CASSLPSGTAYGYTF. V usage is TRBV5-1 and J usage is TRBJ1-2, with TRBD1 matching 7 bases. Germline assignment: CDR1 SGHRS and CDR2 YFSETQ. V trimming: 1 base; J trimming: 4 bases; junction bases outside the gene matches: 7. The CDR3 runs to 15 residues.

The table lists this clonotype with a few counts. The gene calls are TRBV4-2 and TRBJ2-7; TRBD1 matches at 9 bases. Germline trimming cut 1 base from V and 4 bases from J; bases unmatched to any gene: 8. CDR1 is LGHNA and CDR2 is YNFKEQ in the germline V gene. The CDR3 runs to 16 residues. DNA of the CDR3: TGTGCCAGCAGCCAAGTACCGGGACAGGGATTGTACGAGCAGTACTTC. Amino acids: CASSQVPGQGLYEQYF.

V and J are TRBV5-1 and TRBJ2-7, with 7 nucleotides matching TRBD1. Looked up from germline, CDR1 is SGHRS and CDR2 is YFSETQ. The CDR3 covers 14 residues. Trimming took 6 bases from V and 2 from J; bases not matched to a gene: 8. The CDR3 spells CASTRDSPTYEQYF. As DNA, the CDR3 is TGCGCCAGCACCCGGGACAGCCCCACCTACGAGCAGTACTTC. Supplemented by reference TRBV5-1 and TRBJ2-7, the full variable domain reads KAGVTQTPRYLIKTRGQQVTLSCSPISGHRSVSWYQQTPGQGLQFLFEYFSETQRNKGNFPGRFSGRQFSNSRSEMNVSTLELGDSALYLCASTRDSPTYEQYFGPGTRLTVT.

The chain uses TRBV6-2 or TRBV6-3 and TRBJ2-3; D gene ambiguous. The V and J ends lost 0 bases and 5 bases respectively, with 3 bases between them. CDR3 length equals 12 residues. CDR1 is MNHEY and CDR2 is SVGEGT in the germline V gene. The CDR3 nucleotides read TGTGCCAGCAGTTACTCGGGAGATACGCAGTATTTT. Its translation is CASSYSGDTQYF.

V gene TRBV12-3 or TRBV12-4 combines with J gene TRBJ2-7; tentative D call: TRBD1 (5 bases). The length of the CDR3 is 13 residues. Trimming stripped 4 bases from V and 6 bases from J, with 13 bases between. The CDR3 is CASSSAGRREQYF. For the CDR3, the DNA is TGTGCCAGCAGTTCGGCAGGGCGGCGCGAGCAGTACTTC.

The rearrangement joins TRBV28 to TRBJ2-1; tentatively, D is TRBD2 (6 bases). This CDR3 is 14 amino acids long. Germline-derived CDR1 and CDR2 are MDHEN and SYDVKM. Trimming stripped 7 bases from V and 7 bases from J, with 17 bases between. The CDR3 loop is CASTWRGVVNEQFF. The DNA of the CDR3 is TGTGCCAGCACCTGGCGGGGCGTAGTAAATGAGCAGTTCTTC.

The chain employs TRBV7-2 and TRBJ1-6; no clear D. V was trimmed by 2 bases and J by 6 bases, leaving 8 bases between them. CDR1 SGHTA and CDR2 FQGNSA come from the germline V gene. The length of the CDR3 is 14 residues. CDR3 DNA: TGTGCCAGCAGCTTAACTGCAAGTAATTCACCCCTCCACTTT. Encoded protein: CASSLTASNSPLHF.

This chain links TRBV5-5 with TRBJ1-1; D remains unclear. The germline V and J ends were trimmed by 0 bases and 0 bases, with 9 bases remaining between them. Germline V gene lookup returns CDR1 SGHKS and CDR2 YYEKEE (reference sequence). The CDR3 has 15 residues. CDR3 bases: TGTGCCAGCAGCTTGGTACCGTACATGAACACTGAAGCTTTCTTT. Its protein product is CASSLVPYMNTEAFF.

Many counts were recorded for this clonotype. The chain uses TRBV5-1 and TRBJ2-3; TRBD2 matches 9 bases. Germline lookup yields CDR1 SGHRS and CDR2 YFSETQ. V shed 3 bases and J 0 bases; nucleotides not matched to a gene: 2. The CDR3 spans 15 residues. The CDR3 spells CASSSSGASTDTQYF. CDR3 nucleotides: TGCGCCAGCAGCTCTAGCGGGGCTAGCACAGATACGCAGTATTTT. Combining the CDR3 with reference TRBV5-1 and TRBJ2-3 gives the whole variable domain KAGVTQTPRYLIKTRGQQVTLSCSPISGHRSVSWYQQTPGQGLQFLFEYFSETQRNKGNFPGRFSGRQFSNSRSEMNVSTLELGDSALYLCASSSSGASTDTQYFGPGTRLTVL.

The chain couples TRBV7-9 to TRBJ2-1, with D tentatively TRBD2 (5 bases). The V gene's germline CDR1 is SEHNR and CDR2 FQNEAQ (reference sequence). This CDR3 comprises 14 residues. Trimming removed 1 base at V and 8 bases at J, with 12 bases between. The CDR3: CASSLDQDWDEQFF. CDR3 in DNA: TGTGCCAGCAGCTTAGATCAGGACTGGGATGAGCAGTTCTTC.